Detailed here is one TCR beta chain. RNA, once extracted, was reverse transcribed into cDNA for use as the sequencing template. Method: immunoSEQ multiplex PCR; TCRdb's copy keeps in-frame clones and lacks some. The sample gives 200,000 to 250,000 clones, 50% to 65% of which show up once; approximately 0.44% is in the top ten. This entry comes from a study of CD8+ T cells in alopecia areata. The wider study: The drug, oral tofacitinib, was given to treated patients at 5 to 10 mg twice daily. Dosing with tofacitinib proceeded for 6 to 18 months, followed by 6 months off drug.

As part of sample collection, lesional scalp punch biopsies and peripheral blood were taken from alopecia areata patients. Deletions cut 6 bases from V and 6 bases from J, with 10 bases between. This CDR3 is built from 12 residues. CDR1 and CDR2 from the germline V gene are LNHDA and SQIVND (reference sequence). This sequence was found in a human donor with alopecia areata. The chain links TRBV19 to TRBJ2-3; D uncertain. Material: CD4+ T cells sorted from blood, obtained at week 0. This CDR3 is CASSWASDTQYF. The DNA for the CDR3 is TGTGCCAGTAGCTGGGCATCGGATACGCAGTATTTT.